This TCR beta chain was sequenced for a study of blood T cell repertoires in COVID-19. The method was immunoSEQ multiplex PCR; TCRdb's version includes in-frame clones alone and lacks a portion of them. The sample records about 60,000 clones, more than 80% being singletons. This CDR3 is built from 14 residues. V was pared by 10 bases and J by 4 bases, with 19 bases between. In germline, CDR1 is MDHEN, CDR2 SYDVKM. The J gene is TRBJ2-5, the V gene TRBV28, with D possibly matching TRBD2 (5 bases). The sequenced sample was peripheral blood. The sequence was obtained from a human donor with active COVID-19. The donor label of this sample is uncertain. CDR3 nucleotides: TGTGCCACATCCGGGTCCACGGCGGGAGAGACCCAGTACTTC. Translated: CATSGSTAGETQYF.